This TCR beta chain emerged from a study of blood T cell repertoires in COVID-19. Produced via immunoSEQ multiplex PCR; TCRdb's table is partial and in-frame only. The sample gives some 150,000 clones, about 80% of which show up once; around 8% is in the top ten. Germline loops: CDR1 SGHTA, CDR2 FQGNSA. V dropped 5 bases and J dropped 7; count of bases not matched to a gene: 13. This CDR3 has 17 amino acids. The TCR was taken from a human donor in a cohort sampled during active COVID-19. The V call is TRBV7-2, the J call TRBJ2-2; 10 bases match TRBD2. The sequenced sample consisted of peripheral blood. CDR3 coding DNA: TGTGCCAGCAGCCCCCGTAGCGGGGGGAAAGTGTTCGGGGAGCTGTTTTTT. This sequence encodes CASSPRSGGKVFGELFF.